This entry lists 11 T cell receptor beta chains sequenced from one sample in a study. One entry per CDR3 protein results from TCRdb running MiXCR on the RT-PCR reads. The table shows about 680,000 distinct CDR3 sequences, with 14% occurring only once. The source material was memory CD4+ T cells from blood. The receptor set was obtained from a female donor in good health, serving as a healthy control.

The chain uses TRBV20-1 and TRBJ2-1; 10 nucleotides match TRBD2. This CDR3 comprises 13 residues. Looked up from germline, CDR1 is DFQATT and CDR2 is SNEGSKA (reference sequence). The DNA for the CDR3 is TGCGCCAAAGGGCTAGCGGGAGTAAATGAGCAGTTCTTC. It yields the protein CAKGLAGVNEQFF.

This rearrangement joins TRBV3-1 to TRBJ2-2; no reliable D call. The CDR3 is 15 residues long. Trimming took off 0 bases at V and 3 bases at J, with 8 bases between the two ends. Looked up from germline, CDR1 is LGHDT and CDR2 is YNNKEL (reference sequence). Here the CDR3 DNA reads TGTGCCAGCAGCCAAGATCTAAGGGACACCGGGGAGCTGTTTTTT. Its translation is CASSQDLRDTGELFF.

The V and J genes are TRBV30 and TRBJ2-3; a possible D gene is TRBD2 (6 bases). The CDR3 runs 13 residues. Trimming shortened V by 0 bases and J by 3 bases, and 7 bases separated the two germline ends. CDR1 is GTSNPN and CDR2 is SVGIG in the germline V gene (reference sequence). CDR3 residues: CAWSVSGTDTQYF. In DNA, the CDR3 is TGTGCCTGGAGTGTCAGCGGGACAGATACGCAGTATTTT. The whole variable domain, remainder taken from reference TRBV30 and TRBJ2-3, is SQTIHQWPATLVQPVGSPLSLECTVEGTSNPNLYWYRQAAGRGLQLLFYSVGIGQISSEVPQNLSASRPQDRQFILSSKKLLLSDSGFYLCAWSVSGTDTQYFGPGTRLTVL.

There are a few counts of this clonotype. This rearrangement joins TRBV20-1 to TRBJ2-6; D is perhaps TRBD1 (6 bases). The CDR3 runs to 15 residues. Trimming stripped 2 bases from V and 0 bases from J, with 8 bases between. The germline V gene encodes CDR1 DFQATT and CDR2 SNEGSKA (reference sequence). The CDR3 sequence: CSARTGTSGANVLTF. The DNA of the CDR3 is TGCAGTGCTAGAACAGGGACCTCTGGGGCCAACGTCCTGACTTTC.

In this sample, this clonotype turned up many times. The V call is TRBV27, the J call TRBJ2-3, with D maybe TRBD2 (5 bases). The CDR3 has 13 amino acids. V dropped 5 bases and J dropped 4 bases, with 10 bases sitting between them. CDR1 and CDR2 from the germline V gene are MNHEY and SMNVEV (reference sequence). CDR3 DNA sequence: TGTGCCAGCAGTCTCGGGGTATCAGATACGCAGTATTTT. It is translated as CASSLGVSDTQYF.

There are a few counts of this clonotype. The chain is built from TRBV7-3 and TRBJ2-1; D is uncertain. The CDR3 sequence is 15 residues long. Deletions cut 5 bases from V and 4 bases from J, with 15 bases between. Germline V gives CDR1 SGHTA, CDR2 FQGTGA. The CDR3 loop is CASSRGPQVYNEQFF. The CDR3 DNA sequence: TGTGCCAGCAGCCGCGGTCCGCAGGTTTACAATGAGCAGTTCTTC.

This clonotype was counted a few times. The rearrangement uses TRBV20-1 and TRBJ2-1; 9 bases fit TRBD2. Germline CDR1 is DFQATT and CDR2 is SNEGSKA (reference sequence). V shed 1 base and J 4 bases; nucleotides not matched to a gene: 8. The CDR3 extends over 16 amino acids. CDR3 amino acids: CSARGLAGLGYNEQFF. Written as DNA, the CDR3 is TGCAGTGCTAGAGGTCTAGCGGGATTAGGATACAATGAGCAGTTCTTC.

The J gene is TRBJ1-2, the V gene TRBV2, with D unclear. The germline gives CDR1 SNHLY, CDR2 FYNNEI. The CDR3 runs to 13 residues. Trimming shortened V by 3 bases and J by 2 bases, and 7 bases separated the two germline ends. As DNA, the CDR3 is TGTGCCAGCAGTGACGGCTCAAACTATGGCTACACCTTC. As protein: CASSDGSNYGYTF.

This clonotype was detected ten times or more. The chain combines TRBV20-1 with TRBJ1-2; D remains ambiguous. The CDR3 has 11 amino acids. The V end was cut by 3 bases, the J end by 8 bases, with 10 bases between. CDR1 is DFQATT, CDR2 SNEGSKA, per germline (reference sequence). The CDR3 coding sequence is TGCAGTGCTAGTCTGTTTTTCGGCTACACCTTC. Protein sequence: CSASLFFGYTF.

The chain combines TRBV6-2 or TRBV6-3 with TRBJ2-7; D uncertain. The CDR3 is made up of 13 amino acids. Germline CDR1 is MNHEY and CDR2 is SVGEGT. Trimming took 2 bases from V and 5 from J, leaving 10 bases between them. Here the CDR3 DNA reads TGTGCCAGCAGTTACCTCCTTAGCAACGAGCAGTACTTC. This gives the protein CASSYLLSNEQYF.

The chain is built from TRBV20-1 and TRBJ2-3; possibly TRBD2 for D (7 bases). V lost 0 bases and J lost 2, with 12 bases in between. Germline CDR1 reads DFQATT; CDR2 reads SNEGSKA (reference sequence). The CDR3 length is 15 residues. For the CDR3, the DNA is TGCAGTGCTAGAGATCGGGGGGCCTACACAGATACGCAGTATTTT. Translated: CSARDRGAYTDTQYF.